Described below is a single T cell receptor (beta chain) sequence and its context. This sample is drawn from a study of blood T cell repertoires in COVID-19. V shed 3 bases, J shed 6 bases, and the junction held 5 bases outside the gene matches. The germline gives CDR1 KGHSH, CDR2 LQKENI. The CDR3 sequence is 13 residues long. Profiled with immunoSEQ multiplex PCR; TCRdb holds only in-frame clones, not every one. Among a few hundred thousand clones, 80% to 90% were seen once, and the ten largest hold 6.3%. The source of this sequence is a woman aged 50 to 60 with COVID-19, enrolled during active disease. The J gene is TRBJ2-7, the V gene TRBV18; 7 nucleotides match TRBD2. Material: peripheral blood. The chain's CDR3 is CASSPAQRGEQYF. The CDR3 coding sequence is TGTGCCAGCTCACCGGCCCAGCGGGGCGAGCAGTACTTC. Looking up the rest from reference TRBV18 and TRBJ2-7 gives the full variable domain: NAGVMQNPRHLVRRRGQEARLRCSPMKGHSHVYWYRQLPEEGLKFMVYLQKENIIDESGMPKERFSAEFPKEGPSILRIQQVVRGDSAAYFCASSPAQRGEQYFGPGTRLTVT.